A selection of T cell receptor beta chains follows, all from one sample in a study of cytotoxic CD8 clonotypes in ibrutinib-treated CLL. Produced via immunoSEQ multiplex PCR; TCRdb's table is partial and in-frame only. The table has 40,000 to 50,000 clones, roughly three fifths seen once. This specimen was PBMCs, taken after 24 months of ibrutinib treatment. All receptors derive from a human donor with chronic lymphocytic leukemia. Each CDR3 is given with its conserved first and last residue. A D gene is named only where the DNA matches it firmly. Size tells how often a clone was seen (once, few, many) or the class of an expanded clone, and some rows leave it out.

TRBD2 | TRBJ2-1 | TRBV29-1 | - | TGCAGCTCAGACGGCGGGGGAAGCCGGTACAATGAGCAGTTCTTC | CSSDGGGSRYNEQFF
- | TRBJ2-3 | TRBV7-9 | - | TGTGCCAGCAGCTTAGGGCCGGGGGACCCTGGAGATACGCAGTATTTT | CASSLGPGDPGDTQYF
TRBD2 | TRBJ2-3 | TRBV6-4 | - | TGTGCCAGCAGCCCGACTAGCGGGGGAAGCACAGATACGCAGTATTTT | CASSPTSGGSTDTQYF
- | TRBJ2-2 | TRBV27 | - | TGTGCCAGCAGATTCGGAGTTGACACCGGGGAGCTGTTTTTT | CASRFGVDTGELFF
TRBD2 | TRBJ2-7 | TRBV7-6 | - | TGTGCCAGCAGCCCGGGCGGGGGGCGCCACAACTACGAGCAGTACTTC | CASSPGGGRHNYEQYF
- | TRBJ1-1 | TRBV6-5 | few | TGTGCCAGCAGTTACTCGAGGAGAGTCGGGCCTGAAGCTTTCTTT | CASSYSRRVGPEAFF
- | TRBJ2-3 | TRBV7-9 | - | TGTGCCAGCAGCTTGGGTAGCGGACGCACAGATACGCAGTATTTT | CASSLGSGRTDTQYF
TRBD2 | TRBJ2-5 | TRBV10-1 | few | TGCGCCAGCAGTTCCGGGACTAGCGGCGAGACCCAGTACTTC | CASSSGTSGETQYF
- | TRBJ2-2 | TRBV29-1 | - | TGCAGCGTTGAAGACCCGTGGGGGAACACCGGGGAGCTGTTTTTT | CSVEDPWGNTGELFF
- | TRBJ1-2 | TRBV5-4 | - | TGTGCCAGCTCCCCTGGAGGGGAGTATGGCTACACCTTC | CASSPGGEYGYTF
TRBD1 | TRBJ2-1 | TRBV5-6 | many | TGTGCCAGCAGCTTAACAGGGGGGAGCTCCTACAATGAGCAGTTCTTC | CASSLTGGSSYNEQFF
- | TRBJ2-3 | TRBV11-2 | - | TGTGCCAGCAGCTTAGGCCCATATACTAGCACAGATACGCAGTATTTT | CASSLGPYTSTDTQYF
- | TRBJ2-3 | TRBV19 | - | TGTGCCAGTAGGACGCTGGAGGGGGGAAGCACAGATACGCAGTATTTT | CASRTLEGGSTDTQYF
- | TRBJ2-7 | TRBV5-8 | - | TGTGCCAGCAGGGTAACGGACAGCCGGGCGTTGGAGCAGTACTTC | CASRVTDSRALEQYF
- | TRBJ2-7 | TRBV5-1 | - | TGCGCCAGCAGCTTGGCCGGGGGAGAAGACGAGCAGTACTTC | CASSLAGGEDEQYF
- | TRBJ1-5 | TRBV28 | - | TGTGCCAGCAGTTTAGTTCCGATCTCAGATCAGCCCCAGCATTTT | CASSLVPISDQPQHF
- | TRBJ2-3 | TRBV6-5 | - | TGTGCCAGCACCAGTGGGGGGGCGGAGGATACGCAGTATTTT | CASTSGGAEDTQYF
TRBD2 | TRBJ2-1 | TRBV2 | many | TGTGCCAGCAGAGTAGCGGGGGGGAGATACAATGAGCAGTTCTTC | CASRVAGGRYNEQFF
- | TRBJ2-7 | TRBV21-1 | - | TGTGCCAGCAGCAAAGAGTCGGGGGGGAGATACGAGCAGTACTTC | CASSKESGGRYEQYF
- | TRBJ1-4 | TRBV6-5 | - | TGTGCCAGCAGCCAAACGGGCAACCCGGGGGAAAAACTGTTTTTT | CASSQTGNPGEKLFF
TRBD2 | TRBJ2-1 | TRBV15 | - | TGTGCCACCAGCAGAGATCGAGCTAGCGGGGAGCAGTTCTTC | CATSRDRASGEQFF
- | TRBJ1-6 | TRBV6-1 | - | TGTGCCAGCAGTCTCTCTCCGCACGGTGATTCACCCCTCCACTTT | CASSLSPHGDSPLHF
- | TRBJ1-5 | TRBV19 | - | TGTGCCAGTACAGCGGCTTATAGCAATCAGCCCCAGCATTTT | CASTAAYSNQPQHF
- | TRBJ2-7 | TRBV7-9 | - | TGTGCCAGCAGCACCCTAGGGGCGTCCGAGCAGTACTTC | CASSTLGASEQYF
- | TRBJ2-3 | TRBV19 | - | TGTGCCAGTAGCCCCAGTGTGTGGGGCACAGATACGCAGTATTTT | CASSPSVWGTDTQYF
- | TRBJ2-1 | TRBV6-5 | few | TGTGCCAGCACCTTTGGGTCAAAGCAGTTCTTC | CASTFGSKQFF
- | TRBJ2-2 | TRBV2 | few | TGTGCCAGCAAGGTCTGGGCGGTCGGGGAGCTGTTTTTT | CASKVWAVGELFF
TRBD1 | TRBJ2-4 | TRBV2 | - | TGTGCCAGCAGTGACCCCAGGGGGCCGGACATTCAGTACTTC | CASSDPRGPDIQYF
- | TRBJ1-6 | TRBV4-1 | - | TGCGCCAGCAGCCAAGGAGGACGGAACTATAATTCACCCCTCCACTTT | CASSQGGRNYNSPLHF
TRBD2 | TRBJ2-5 | TRBV7-7 | - | TGTGCTAGCAGCTCTAGCGGGGGGTTCCAAGAGACCCAGTACTTC | CASSSSGGFQETQYF
TRBD1 | TRBJ1-5 | TRBV7-8 | - | TGTGCCAGCAGCTTAAGTCAGGGGGCCAGCAATCAGCCCCAGCATTTT | CASSLSQGASNQPQHF
- | TRBJ2-2 | TRBV6-1 | - | TGTGCCAGCAGTGAGCCCTATTACGCGAACACCGGGGAGCTGTTTTTT | CASSEPYYANTGELFF
- | TRBJ2-1 | TRBV6-1 | - | TGTGCCAGCAGTGTGGGGGTGGCGTACAATGAGCAGTTCTTC | CASSVGVAYNEQFF
- | TRBJ1-3 | TRBV7-9 | - | TGTGCCAGCAGCTTGGCAGGGACGGACACCATATATTTT | CASSLAGTDTIYF
- | TRBJ1-6 | TRBV6-4 | - | TGTGCCAGCAGTGAGATAGAAGGCTCACCCCTCCACTTT | CASSEIEGSPLHF
- | TRBJ2-7 | TRBV29-1 | - | TGCAGCGTTGAAGGAGGCAGTGGCTCTACCGAGCAGTACTTC | CSVEGGSGSTEQYF
- | TRBJ1-5 | TRBV19 | - | TGTGCCAGTACCGATGGGGTTCAGCCCCAGCATTTT | CASTDGVQPQHF
- | TRBJ1-1 | TRBV29-1 | - | TGCAGCACCCGCAGGGTGGACACTGAAGCTTTCTTT | CSTRRVDTEAFF
- | TRBJ1-5 | TRBV5-6 | - | TGTGCCAGCAGCTTGATAGGGAGCAATCAGCCCCAGCATTTT | CASSLIGSNQPQHF